A selection of T cell receptor beta chains follows, all from one sample in a study of shared clonotypes between healthy human individuals. TCRdb keeps only in-frame clones here, not all; method: immunoSEQ multiplex PCR. Among approximately 2.4 million clones, under 97% were seen once, and the ten largest hold 0.1% to 0.15%. Sequenced material: naive CD4+ T cells sorted from blood. The receptors stem from a man aged 18 to 29 in good health. Each CDR3 is given with its conserved first and last residue. The D gene is left open where the match is weak. The size field is filled for only some rows; it gives once, few, many or a size class.

>TRBV6-6|TRBJ1-5|14|-|-
CASNRDASNQPQHF
TGTGCCAGCAACCGGGACGCAAGCAATCAGCCCCAGCATTTT
>TRBV7-8|TRBJ1-6|16|-|TRBD1
CASSPDRDSNYRPLHF
TGTGCCAGCAGCCCCGACCGGGACAGCAATTACCGACCCCTCCACTTT
>TRBV5-1|TRBJ2-6|15|-|-
CASSLPVSGANVLTF
TGCGCCAGCAGCTTGCCAGTCTCTGGGGCCAACGTCCTGACTTTC
>TRBV19|TRBJ2-1|11|-|-
CASRTNNEQFF
TGTGCCAGTAGGACGAACAATGAGCAGTTCTTC
>TRBV18|TRBJ2-7|15|-|TRBD1
CASSPIFGTGYEQYF
TGTGCCAGCTCACCTATTTTCGGGACAGGATACGAGCAGTACTTC
>TRBV2|TRBJ1-5|13|-|-
CASSEREGQPQHF
TGTGCCAGCAGTGAAAGGGAGGGTCAGCCCCAGCATTTT
>TRBV19|TRBJ1-2|13|-|TRBD1
CASSRDRPYGYTF
TGTGCCAGTAGTAGGGACAGGCCATATGGCTACACCTTC
>TRBV7-9|TRBJ1-5|14|-|-
CASTEGGSNRPQHF
TGTGCCAGCACCGAAGGGGGGAGCAATCGGCCCCAGCATTTT
>TRBV18|TRBJ1-4|14|once|-
CASSPSLTNEKLFF
TGTGCCAGCTCACCATCCCTAACTAATGAAAAACTGTTTTTT
>TRBV6-1|TRBJ1-1|13|once|TRBD1
CASREQGVTEAFF
TGTGCCAGCAGGGAACAGGGGGTTACTGAAGCTTTCTTT
>TRBV4-1|TRBJ2-1|17|-|-
CASSPHSGQSSYNEQFF
TGCGCCAGCAGCCCCCATTCCGGACAGAGCTCCTACAATGAGCAGTTCTTC
>TRBV19|TRBJ1-5|13|-|-
CASAYTSNQPQHF
TGTGCCAGTGCATATACAAGCAATCAGCCCCAGCATTTT
>TRBV28|TRBJ2-7|12|-|-
CASSLQGYEQYF
TGTGCCAGCAGTTTACAGGGCTACGAGCAGTACTTC
>TRBV6-4|TRBJ2-7|13|-|TRBD2
CASSEGSGGPETF
TGTGCCAGCAGTGAAGGGAGCGGGGGGCCCGAAACGTTC